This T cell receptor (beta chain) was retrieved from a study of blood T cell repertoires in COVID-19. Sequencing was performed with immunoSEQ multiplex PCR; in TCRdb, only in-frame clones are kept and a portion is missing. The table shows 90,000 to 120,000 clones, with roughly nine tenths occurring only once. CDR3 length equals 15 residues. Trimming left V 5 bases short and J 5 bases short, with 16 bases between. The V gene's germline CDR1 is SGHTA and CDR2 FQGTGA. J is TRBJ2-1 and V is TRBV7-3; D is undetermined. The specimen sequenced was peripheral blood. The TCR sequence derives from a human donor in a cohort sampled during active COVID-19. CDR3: CASSPSPGPNNEQFF. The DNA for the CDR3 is TGTGCCAGCAGCCCCAGCCCAGGCCCGAACAATGAGCAGTTCTTC. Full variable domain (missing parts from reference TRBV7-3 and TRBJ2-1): GAGVSQTPSNKVTEKGKYVELRCDPISGHTALYWYRQSLGQGPEFLIYFQGTGAADDSGLPNDRFFAVRPEGSVSTLKIQRTERGDSAVYLCASSPSPGPNNEQFFGPGTRLTVL.